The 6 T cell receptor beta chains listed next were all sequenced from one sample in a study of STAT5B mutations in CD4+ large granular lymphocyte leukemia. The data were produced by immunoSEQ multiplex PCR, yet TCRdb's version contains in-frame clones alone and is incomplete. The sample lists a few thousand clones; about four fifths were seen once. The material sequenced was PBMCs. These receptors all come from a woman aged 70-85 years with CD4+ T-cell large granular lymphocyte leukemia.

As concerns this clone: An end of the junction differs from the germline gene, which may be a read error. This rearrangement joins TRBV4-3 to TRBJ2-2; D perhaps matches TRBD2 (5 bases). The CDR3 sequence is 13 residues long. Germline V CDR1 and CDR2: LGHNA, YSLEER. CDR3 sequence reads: CASSQDKDGKLFF. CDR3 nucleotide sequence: TGCGCCAGCAGCCAAGATAAGGACGGGAAGCTGTTTTTT.

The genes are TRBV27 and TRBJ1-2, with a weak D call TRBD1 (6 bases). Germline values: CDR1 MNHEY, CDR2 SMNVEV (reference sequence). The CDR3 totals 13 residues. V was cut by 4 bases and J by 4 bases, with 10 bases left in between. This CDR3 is CASSSKGGYGYTF. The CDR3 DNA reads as TGTGCCAGCAGTTCGAAAGGGGGCTATGGCTACACCTTC.

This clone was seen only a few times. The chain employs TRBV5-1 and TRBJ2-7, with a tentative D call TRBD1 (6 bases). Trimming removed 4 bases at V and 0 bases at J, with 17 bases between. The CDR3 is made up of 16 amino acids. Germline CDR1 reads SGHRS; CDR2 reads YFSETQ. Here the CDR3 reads CASSPTTGTSSYEQYF. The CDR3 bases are TGCGCCAGCAGCCCTACCACAGGGACGAGCTCCTACGAGCAGTACTTC.

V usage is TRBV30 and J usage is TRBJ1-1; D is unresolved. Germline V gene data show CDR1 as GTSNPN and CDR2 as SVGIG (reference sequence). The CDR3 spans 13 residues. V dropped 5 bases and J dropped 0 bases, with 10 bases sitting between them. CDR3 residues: CAWYAALNTEAFF. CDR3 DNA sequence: TGTGCCTGGTATGCCGCCTTGAACACTGAAGCTTTCTTT. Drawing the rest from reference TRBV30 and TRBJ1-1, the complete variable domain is SQTIHQWPATLVQPVGSPLSLECTVEGTSNPNLYWYRQAAGRGLQLLFYSVGIGQISSEVPQNLSASRPQDRQFILSSKKLLLSDSGFYLCAWYAALNTEAFFGQGTRLTVV.

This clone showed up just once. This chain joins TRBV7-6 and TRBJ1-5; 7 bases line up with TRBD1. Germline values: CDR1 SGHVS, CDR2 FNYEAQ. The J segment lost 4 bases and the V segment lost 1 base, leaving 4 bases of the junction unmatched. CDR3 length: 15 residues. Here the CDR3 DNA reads TGTGCCAGCAGCTTAGGGGACAGCATTAATCAGCCCCAGCATTTT. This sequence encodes CASSLGDSINQPQHF.

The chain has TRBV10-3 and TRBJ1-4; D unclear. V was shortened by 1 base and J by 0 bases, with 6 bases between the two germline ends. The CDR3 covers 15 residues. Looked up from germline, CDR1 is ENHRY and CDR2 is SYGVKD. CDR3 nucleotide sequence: TGTGCCATCAGTGAGTTCGAGGCAACTAATGAAAAACTGTTTTTT. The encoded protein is CAISEFEATNEKLFF.